These T cell receptor beta chains were read from a single sample in a study of CD8 T cells in Susac syndrome. Using its own MiXCR run on the immunoSEQ multiplex PCR reads, TCRdb lists one record per CDR3 protein. The repertoire has 100,000 to 110,000 distinct CDR3 sequences, around 96% of them found once; the top ten carry approximately 0.33%. Material: CD8+ T cells from PBMCs. The source is a human donor with Susac syndrome. CDR3s leave out the opening cysteine and the closing phenylalanine or tryptophan. Fields, in order: J gene, V gene, CDR3 protein.

>TRBJ2-4|TRBV4-1
ASSQDGGTKNIQY
>TRBJ2-3|TRBV20-1
SAEGLNKDTQY
>TRBJ2-7|TRBV28
ASSLPTGRISYEQY
>TRBJ2-3|TRBV2
ASRPGGGNTQY
>TRBJ2-1|TRBV18
ASSHGPPTEGNEQF
>TRBJ2-6|TRBV20-1
SASPGAGANVLT
>TRBJ2-1|TRBV7-6
ASSPDFEQF
>TRBJ2-3|TRBV20-1
SARSSGGFLDTQY
>TRBJ2-5|TRBV5-1
ASTRDTETQY
>TRBJ1-5|TRBV9
ASSVGYQPQH
>TRBJ2-7|TRBV29-1
SVGGSSYEQY
>TRBJ1-1|TRBV20-1
SARATGTEAF
>TRBJ2-7|TRBV2
ASLSDEQY
>TRBJ2-7|TRBV6-5
ASSYLGNPYEQY